Given below is one TCR beta chain in context. The CDR3 has 12 residues. Germline CDR1 reads KGHSH; CDR2 reads LQKENI. Trimming took 5 bases from V and 4 from J, leaving 8 bases between them. This sample was taken from a study of control samples from healthy donors and cancer patients. Only in-frame clones appear in the TCRdb table, and some are missing; sequencing was by immunoSEQ multiplex PCR. Of fewer than 200,000 clones listed, roughly 90% are singletons. This TCR derives from a man aged 25-40 years in good health. The sample consisted of blood. The rearrangement links TRBV18 to TRBJ1-1; D remains unclear. CDR3 in amino acids: CASSSRGTEAFF. CDR3 in DNA: TGTGCCAGCTCATCCCGAGGCACTGAAGCTTTCTTT. Looking up the rest from reference TRBV18 and TRBJ1-1 gives the full variable domain: NAGVMQNPRHLVRRRGQEARLRCSPMKGHSHVYWYRQLPEEGLKFMVYLQKENIIDESGMPKERFSAEFPKEGPSILRIQQVVRGDSAAYFCASSSRGTEAFFGQGTRLTVV.